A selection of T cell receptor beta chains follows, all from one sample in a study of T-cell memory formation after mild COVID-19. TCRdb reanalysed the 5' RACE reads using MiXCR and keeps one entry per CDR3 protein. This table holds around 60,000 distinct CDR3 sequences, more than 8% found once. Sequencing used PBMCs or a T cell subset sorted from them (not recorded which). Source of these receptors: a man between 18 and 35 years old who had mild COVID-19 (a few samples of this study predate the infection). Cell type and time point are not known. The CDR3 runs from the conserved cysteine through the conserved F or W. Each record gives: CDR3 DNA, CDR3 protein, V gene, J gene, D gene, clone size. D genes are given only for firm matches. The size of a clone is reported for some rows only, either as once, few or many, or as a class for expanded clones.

TGTGCCAGCAGCTTGTGGGCTGGGGCCAACGTCCTGACTTTC	CASSLWAGANVLTF	TRBV7-2	TRBJ2-6	NA	few
TGTGCCAGCAGCTTAAGCAGGGAGGATGAGCAGTTCTTC	CASSLSREDEQFF	TRBV7-2	TRBJ2-1	NA	NA
TGTGCCAGCAGCGCCGGGAACTTTGAGGCAGAGACCCAGTACTTC	CASSAGNFEAETQYF	TRBV7-2	TRBJ2-5	NA	NA
TGTGCCAGCAGCCCCTTCGAAACCGCGAACACCGGGGAGCTGTTTTTT	CASSPFETANTGELFF	TRBV3-1	TRBJ2-2	NA	few
TGCAGTGCTAGAGATCGACGGGGGGGTACACATGAGCAGTTCTTC	CSARDRRGGTHEQFF	TRBV20-1	TRBJ2-1	TRBD2	NA
TGCGCCAGCAGCTTGCAGACTAGCGGGGGCTCAGATACGCAGTATTTT	CASSLQTSGGSDTQYF	TRBV5-1	TRBJ2-3	TRBD2	NA
TGTGCCAGCAGTATCGGACAATTTTCCGGAAACACCATATATTTT	CASSIGQFSGNTIYF	TRBV12-3/TRBV12-4	TRBJ1-3	NA	few
TGTGCCAGCAGTTACGCTAGCGGGGCTTCCCAAGAGACCCAGTACTTC	CASSYASGASQETQYF	TRBV6-5	TRBJ2-5	TRBD2	few
TGTGCCACCAGTGTCGCTGGGACAGGGGACATTCAGTACTTC	CATSVAGTGDIQYF	TRBV24-1	TRBJ2-4	TRBD1	NA
TGCGCCAGCAGGACCGGGATGTACAATGAGCAGTTCTTC	CASRTGMYNEQFF	TRBV10-2	TRBJ2-1	NA	few
TGTGCCAGCAGTTACCGTAAGGGTTGGGGCAATCAGCCCCAGCATTTT	CASSYRKGWGNQPQHF	TRBV6-5	TRBJ1-5	NA	many
TGTGCCAGCAGCTTGCAGGGGGCTGAGGAGCAGTTCTTC	CASSLQGAEEQFF	TRBV5-6	TRBJ2-1	TRBD1	many
TGTGCCAGCAGGCGACAGGGCGTGGGAGAGACCCAGTACTTC	CASRRQGVGETQYF	TRBV7-8	TRBJ2-5	TRBD1	few
TGTGCCAGCAGTTATCACCTCACTGAAGCTTTCTTT	CASSYHLTEAFF	TRBV6-2/TRBV6-3	TRBJ1-1	NA	few
TGCGCCAGCAGCGCTACAGGGAACACTGAAGCTTTCTTT	CASSATGNTEAFF	TRBV5-1	TRBJ1-1	NA	few
TGTGCCAGCAAAGGACCGGCGTCCTACGAGCAGTACTTC	CASKGPASYEQYF	TRBV27	TRBJ2-7	NA	NA
TGCGCCAGCAGCCAAGATCTTGAGGGGTACACCTTC	CASSQDLEGYTF	TRBV4-1	TRBJ1-2	NA	NA
TGTGCCATCAGTGGGCAGGGTAATCAGCCCCAGCATTTT	CAISGQGNQPQHF	TRBV10-3	TRBJ1-5	NA	few
TGTGCCAGCAGCCGCGGCAGGGGTACTAGGGATTCACCCCTCCACTTT	CASSRGRGTRDSPLHF	TRBV3-1	TRBJ1-6	NA	few
TGTGCCAGCAGTTCACAGGGTGGACAGCCCCAGCATTTT	CASSSQGGQPQHF	TRBV6-2/TRBV6-3	TRBJ1-5	NA	once
TGCAGTGCTAAGAAGGTCGCCGGGGAGCTGTTTTTT	CSAKKVAGELFF	TRBV20-1	TRBJ2-2	NA	many
TGTGCCAGCAGCTTCCGGGACAGGAGTACCGGGGAGCTGTTTTTT	CASSFRDRSTGELFF	TRBV5-5	TRBJ2-2	TRBD1	NA
TGCAGTGCTATGAATCAGGGCACTGAAGCTTTCTTT	CSAMNQGTEAFF	TRBV20-1	TRBJ1-1	NA	NA
TGTGCCAGCAGCTTAGACGCGACGGCAGATACGCAGTATTTT	CASSLDATADTQYF	TRBV7-6	TRBJ2-3	NA	medium-sized
TGCAGCGTCAACGCCGGCGGGAGCACAGATACGCAGTATTTT	CSVNAGGSTDTQYF	TRBV29-1	TRBJ2-3	NA	NA
TGCAGCGCCAGGGCAACTAATGAAAAACTGTTTTTT	CSARATNEKLFF	TRBV29-1	TRBJ1-4	NA	few
TGTGCCAGCAGCCGCCGAGAGGTAGACTATGGCTACACCTTC	CASSRREVDYGYTF	TRBV3-1	TRBJ1-2	NA	NA
TGTGCCATCAGTACTCCGGGACAGGGGGCGAGGACTGAAGCTTTCTTT	CAISTPGQGARTEAFF	TRBV10-3	TRBJ1-1	TRBD1	few
TGCAGCGTTGAACCTAGGGGAGGAAGGTTGGAGCAGTACTTC	CSVEPRGGRLEQYF	TRBV29-1	TRBJ2-7	NA	NA
TGTGCCAGCCTCGGGACAGGGTATGAGAACACTGAAGCTTTCTTT	CASLGTGYENTEAFF	TRBV6-5	TRBJ1-1	TRBD1	few
TGTGCCAGCAGACTGGACTACCGCACAGATACGCAGTATTTT	CASRLDYRTDTQYF	TRBV6-2/TRBV6-3	TRBJ2-3	NA	NA
TGTGCCAGCAGCTCGCCAGGGGATGGAAACACTGAAGCTTTCTTT	CASSSPGDGNTEAFF	TRBV7-6	TRBJ1-1	NA	few
TGTGCCAGCAGCCAAGATTCGATCCTACGCGAGCAGTTCTTC	CASSQDSILREQFF	TRBV3-1	TRBJ2-1	NA	NA
TGTGCCAGCAGTTGGACCCTTGGAAACACCATATATTTT	CASSWTLGNTIYF	TRBV7-2	TRBJ1-3	NA	few